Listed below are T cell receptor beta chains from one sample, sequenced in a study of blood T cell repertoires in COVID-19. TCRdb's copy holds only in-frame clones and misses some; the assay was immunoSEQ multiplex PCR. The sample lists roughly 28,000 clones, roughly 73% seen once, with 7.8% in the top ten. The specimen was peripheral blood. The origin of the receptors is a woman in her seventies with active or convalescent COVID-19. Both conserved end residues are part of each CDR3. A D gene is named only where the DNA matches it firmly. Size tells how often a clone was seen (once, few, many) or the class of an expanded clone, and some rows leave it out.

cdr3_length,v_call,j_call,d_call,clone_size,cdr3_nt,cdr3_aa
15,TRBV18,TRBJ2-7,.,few,TGTGCCAGCTCACCCCCAGGGGTCCGCACCTACGAGCAGTACTTC,CASSPPGVRTYEQYF
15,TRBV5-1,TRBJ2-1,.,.,TGCGCCAGCAGCTTGGCTAGGGCGGGCTACAATGAGCAGTTCTTC,CASSLARAGYNEQFF
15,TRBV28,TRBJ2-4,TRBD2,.,TGTGCCAGCAGACTAGCGGGAGTAGTCGAAAACATTCAGTACTTC,CASRLAGVVENIQYF
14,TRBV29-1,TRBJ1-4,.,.,TGCAGCGTTGGCGTTGACTCAACTAATGAAAAACTGTTTTTT,CSVGVDSTNEKLFF
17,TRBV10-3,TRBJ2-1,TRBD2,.,TGTGCCATCAGTGAGTCAAGCGCTAGCGGGACCTACAATGAGCAGTTCTTC,CAISESSASGTYNEQFF
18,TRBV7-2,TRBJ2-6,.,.,TGTGCCAGCAGCTTAGTGGGGGGAACTTATACTGGGGCCAACGTCCTGACTTTC,CASSLVGGTYTGANVLTF
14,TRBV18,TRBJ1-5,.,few,TGTGCCAGCTCACCGACGGCAGGGGATCAGCCCCAGCATTTT,CASSPTAGDQPQHF
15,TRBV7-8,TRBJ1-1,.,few,TGTGCCAGCAGCTTGCGGGCGAAGGCGAACACTGAAGCTTTCTTT,CASSLRAKANTEAFF
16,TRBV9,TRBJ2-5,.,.,TGTGCCAGCAGCGTACATATGACCGGGACACAAGAGACCCAGTACTTC,CASSVHMTGTQETQYF
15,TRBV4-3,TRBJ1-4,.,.,TGCGCCAGCAGCGGACAAACAGGGTTGGGTGAAAAACTGTTTTTT,CASSGQTGLGEKLFF
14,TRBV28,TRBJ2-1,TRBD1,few,TGTGCCAGCAGGGACAGGGCCACCTACAATGAGCAGTTCTTC,CASRDRATYNEQFF
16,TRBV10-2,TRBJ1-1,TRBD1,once,TGCGCCAGCAGTGGTATAGGGGGCGATAGGAACACTGAAGCTTTCTTT,CASSGIGGDRNTEAFF
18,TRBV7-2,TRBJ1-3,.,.,TGTGCCAGCAGCCCCTCTCCTCAAACGACTCTCTCTGGAAACACCATATATTTT,CASSPSPQTTLSGNTIYF
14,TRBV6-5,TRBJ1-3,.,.,TGTGCCAGCAGTTACGGTGGACAGCTAAACACCATATATTTT,CASSYGGQLNTIYF